This TCR beta chain was recovered during a study of T-cell memory formation after mild COVID-19. Constant-segment primers served in 5'RACE that generated TCR alpha and TCR beta cDNA libraries bearing sample barcodes and UMIs. TCRdb used MiXCR to reprocess the 5' RACE reads, holding one entry per CDR3 protein. Counted here are roughly 620,000 distinct CDR3 sequences, roughly 18% occurring once; the ten biggest clones make up around 13%. In its sample, this clonotype was seen a few times. Its target is unknown. Notes on the study in general: Clones contracting over day 15 to 85 were CD4/CD8 balanced, with later expanders leaning CD4+.

Sequenced: PBMCs or a T cell subset sorted from them (not recorded which). This TCR came from an adult woman who had mild COVID-19 (a few samples of this study predate the infection). Cell type and time point are not known.

The CDR3 sequence is CSASTGVVEAFF. The CDR3 region has the DNA TGCAGTGCCTCAACAGGGGTGGTTGAAGCTTTCTTT. The V call is TRBV20-1, the J call TRBJ1-1; 7 positions agree with TRBD1. V was pared by 6 bases and J by 7 bases, with 8 bases of the junction left unmatched. The CDR3 consists of 12 residues. Germline CDR1 DFQATT, CDR2 SNEGSKA (reference sequence).